This record concerns one T cell receptor beta chain sequence. Its binding antigen is unknown. The record has no base qualities; no much larger clone is one base away. The data originate from a study of vaccination effects on CD4 cells after COVID-19 (dated by TCRdb to between 2021 and 2022). Regarding the complete study: The ViraFEST assay stimulated PBMC with viral peptide pools and then used TCR sequencing to identify antigen-specific CD4+ T cell clonotypes by expansion. Two doses of either the BNT162b2 or the mRNA-1273 mRNA SARS-CoV-2 vaccine were administered to participants. About 2.1 million PBMC per well were cultured with 9 to 10 ug/ml peptides in IMDM containing roughly 5% human AB serum, approximately 10 IU/ml IL-2 and gentamicin. SARS-CoV-2 spike-specific CD4+ TCR repertoires were compared before and after mRNA vaccination in COVID-19 convalescent patients and in infection-naive vaccine recipients. The full study included 10 COVID-19 convalescent patients and several SARS-CoV-2-naive healthy vaccine recipients. The Oncomine TCR Beta short-read assay on an Illumina iSeq 100 was used to sequence cultures from other donors in the study.

The study at large found these results: In healthy vaccine recipients, vaccine-induced clones were almost all SARS-CoV-2 mono-reactive, with only 1 of 255 cross-reactive with common cold coronaviruses. Both infection-induced and vaccine-induced clones contracted markedly at late post-vaccination timepoints, which is consistent with waning T cell responses. The study was limited by a small number of convalescent patients, and early post-infection timepoints were lacking.

Libraries were built with the immunoSEQ multiplex PCR assay. DNA from the cultured and isolated CD4+ T cells underwent TCR beta CDR3 sequencing. The paper's data handling went like this. Non-productive TCR sequences were removed, reads were trimmed to the CDR3 region, and CDR3s of at least 7 amino acids were retained. Antigen-specific clonotypes were identified with the MANAFEST web app by comparing expansion in peptide wells against reference cultures. To be called positive, a clone needed expansion at FDR<0.05 compared with the reference and with all other wells, an odds ratio greater than 5, and a frequency greater than 0.1% in two replicate wells. A clonotype was defined as cross-reactive if the clonotype was significantly expanded both in SARS-CoV-2 spike wells and in at least one common cold coronavirus spike condition. CDR3 similarity was assessed by Levenshtein distance with the stringdist R package, and unrooted trees were built with ape in R 3.6.1. TCRdb's version of the immuneACCESS table is confined to in-frame rearrangements and falls short of the full clone set. An unresolved V gene accounts for under half of the shortfall where checked; the remainder is of unknown origin. V, J and clone size reflect that table, while D and trimming were determined from the DNA. Counted in this sample were more than 30,000 clones; around 70% of them appeared once. The top ten constitute 3.8% of the sample.

Trimming removed 2 bases from V and 10 bases from J, leaving 8 bases between the germline ends. Including cysteine and phenylalanine, the CDR3 has 11 amino acids. Left in the record is the CDR3 DNA by itself, 33 bases read in frame from the first base. The germline V gene specifies MNHEY as CDR1 and SVGEGT as CDR2. After more than 9 days of culture, CD4+ T cells were isolated with the EasySep CD4+ T cell isolation kit. Healthy vaccine recipients had no prior SARS-CoV-2 infection, confirmed by negative nucleocapsid antibodies before and after vaccination. On days 3 and 7, half of the culture medium was replaced with fresh IL-2-containing medium. Each peptide stimulation condition was cultured in triplicate wells unless otherwise noted. PBMC were separated from whole blood using Ficoll-Paque Plus gradient centrifugation and were then either cryopreserved at -140C or used fresh. The QIAamp micro DNA kit was used to extract genomic DNA from the cultured CD4+ T cells.

The sequence came from a human donor who received a COVID-19 vaccine. Recombination connected TRBV6-2 or TRBV6-3 to TRBJ2-5, with TRBD2 perhaps the D gene, on 5 matching bases. The material sequenced was CD4+ T cells from PBMCs cultured without peptide, taken before COVID-19 vaccination. The CDR3 region reads CASSYGRDQYF. The nucleotide sequence reads TGTGCCAGCAGTTACGGGAGAGACCAGTACTTC.